The 15 T cell receptor beta chains reported below all come from one sample, sequenced in a study of beta chain features in type 1 diabetes. No antigen is known for these receptors. Study-level results: For Type 1 diabetes patients, all four CD4+ subsets carried TCRB CDR3s that were moderately but significantly shorter.

As every portion of the isolated RNA was reverse transcribed, the sequencing read expressed TCRB transcripts. Clones were read by immunoSEQ multiplex PCR, and TCRdb kept only the in-frame ones, dropping some. Of 300,000 or so clones in the sample, approximately 12% were seen once. The source material was naive CD4+ T cells from blood. These receptors were obtained from a woman between 18 and 29 years old with type 1 diabetes.

This clone was counted only a few times. V usage is TRBV18 and J usage is TRBJ2-7, with 10 bases aligning to TRBD1. V lost 0 bases to trimming and J lost 7 bases; unmatched junction nucleotides: 6. Per germline, CDR1 KGHSH and CDR2 LQKENI. This CDR3 region has 15 residues. The CDR3 sequence: CASSPPGTGVGEQYV. In DNA, the CDR3 is TGTGCCAGCTCACCACCGGGGACAGGGGTGGGGGAGCAGTACGTC.

The V gene is TRBV5-1, the J gene TRBJ2-3, with 14 bases lining up with TRBD2. This CDR3 has 18 residues. After removal of 3 bases from V and 2 bases from J, the junction contained 8 bases not matched to a gene. The germline CDR1 and CDR2 sequences are SGHRS and YFSETQ. The CDR3 here is CASSSRRGLAGVTDTQYF. The CDR3, as DNA: TGCGCCAGCAGCTCCCGCCGGGGACTAGCGGGAGTCACAGATACGCAGTATTTT.

The chain has TRBV4-1 and TRBJ2-4; 14 nucleotides match TRBD2. Germline V gives CDR1 MGHRA, CDR2 YSYEKL. This CDR3 contains 18 residues. Losses at the gene ends were 1 base for V and 3 bases for J; bases not matched to a gene: 5. In nucleotides, the CDR3 is TGCGCCAGCAGCCAAGGACTAGCGGGAGGGCCGGGCAAAAACATTCAGTACTTC. Translation: CASSQGLAGGPGKNIQYF.

The rearrangement uses TRBV15 and TRBJ2-1; 9 nucleotides match TRBD1. V was pared by 4 bases and J by 6 bases, with 13 bases of the junction left unmatched. This CDR3 is 17 amino acids long. The germline V gene encodes CDR1 LNHNV and CDR2 YYDKDF (reference sequence). CDR3 loop: CATSTPPSPTGGNEQFF. The CDR3 DNA follows: TGTGCCACCAGCACCCCCCCATCCCCGACAGGGGGCAATGAGCAGTTCTTC.

About this clone itself: The sample holds other DNA sequences that translate to the same CDR3. The chain is built from TRBV30 and TRBJ2-1; D might be TRBD2 (5 bases). The CDR3 contains 15 residues. The germline V gene has CDR1 GTSNPN and CDR2 SVGIG (reference sequence). The V end lost 2 bases, the J end lost 0 bases, and 11 bases lay between the germline ends. The DNA of the CDR3 is TGTGCCTGGAGTAGGCTAGCCAGCTCCTACAATGAGCAGTTCTTC. Protein product: CAWSRLASSYNEQFF.

This clone was seen a few times. The chain carries TRBV11-2 and TRBJ2-7, with D possibly matching TRBD2 (6 bases). The germline V gene has CDR1 SGHAT and CDR2 FQNNGV. V was clipped by 2 bases and J by 2 bases, with 13 bases between them. There are 15 residues in the CDR3. The chain's CDR3 is CASSLRRDGAYEQYF. The CDR3 region has the DNA TGTGCCAGCAGCTTACGGCGGGACGGAGCCTACGAGCAGTACTTC.

The V call is TRBV18, the J call TRBJ2-7, with TRBD2 matching 7 bases. V shed 4 bases, J shed 3 bases, and the junction held 3 bases outside the gene matches. This CDR3 comprises 13 residues. Looked up from germline, CDR1 is KGHSH and CDR2 is LQKENI. CDR3 in DNA: TGTGCCAGCTCACTCCGGGACTACTACGAGCAGTACTTC. The encoded protein is CASSLRDYYEQYF.

The sample holds a few counts of this clone. V and J are TRBV2 and TRBJ2-3; TRBD2 matches 12 bases. The CDR3 runs 16 residues. Per the germline V gene, CDR1 is SNHLY and CDR2 is FYNNEI. Trimming removed 4 bases from V and 6 bases from J; junction bases left unmatched: 8. CDR3: CASSGTSGVRVDTQYF. The CDR3 DNA is TGTGCCAGCAGTGGGACTAGCGGGGTCCGGGTGGATACGCAGTATTTT. Filled out from reference TRBV2 and TRBJ2-3, the complete variable domain reads EPEVTQTPSHQVTQMGQEVILRCVPISNHLYFYWYRQILGQKVEFLVSFYNNEISEKSEIFDDQFSVERPDGSNFTLKIRSTKLEDSAMYFCASSGTSGVRVDTQYFGPGTRLTVL.

The chain combines TRBV5-1 with TRBJ2-5; 13 bases agree with TRBD2. Germline CDR1 is SGHRS and CDR2 is YFSETQ. CDR3 length: 14 residues. V gave up 5 bases and J gave up 5 bases; unmatched junction bases: 3. This chain's CDR3 is CASSLTSGRETQYF. The CDR3 DNA reads TGCGCCAGCAGTCTGACTAGCGGGAGGGAGACCCAGTACTTC.

This clone was counted between two and nine times. This sequence joins TRBV11-2 and TRBJ1-4, with 8 bases that match TRBD1. CDR1 SGHAT and CDR2 FQNNGV come from the germline V gene. This CDR3 comprises 14 residues. V lost 5 bases to trimming and J lost 8 bases; unmatched junction nucleotides: 7. The CDR3 nucleotides are TGTGCCAGCAGCCTAGGACAGGGAAGAGAAAAACTGTTTTTT. Translated, it gives CASSLGQGREKLFF.

In this sample, this clone turned up a few times. This chain joins TRBV29-1 and TRBJ2-3, with 10 nucleotides matching TRBD2. From germline, CDR1 is SQVTM and CDR2 ANQGSEA. J was trimmed by 3 bases and V by 2 bases; bases with no gene match: 11. CDR3 length equals 17 residues. The chain's CDR3 is CSVELAGVERGTDTQYF. CDR3 sequence (DNA): TGCAGCGTTGAACTAGCGGGAGTGGAAAGGGGTACAGATACGCAGTATTTT.

This clone was detected only once. The chain links TRBV30 to TRBJ1-3, with 9 positions matching TRBD1. This CDR3 is built from 14 residues. Germline lookup yields CDR1 GTSNPN and CDR2 SVGIG (reference sequence). V lost 5 bases to trimming and J lost 5 bases; unmatched junction nucleotides: 7. As DNA, the CDR3 is TGTGCCTGGGCTAGGGGGACAGGGAGAAACACCATATATTTT. Amino acids: CAWARGTGRNTIYF. Full variable domain (missing parts from reference TRBV30 and TRBJ1-3): SQTIHQWPATLVQPVGSPLSLECTVEGTSNPNLYWYRQAAGRGLQLLFYSVGIGQISSEVPQNLSASRPQDRQFILSSKKLLLSDSGFYLCAWARGTGRNTIYFGEGSWLTVV.

This clone was observed a handful of times. The same CDR3 also results from other DNA sequences found in this sample. This chain links TRBV7-2 with TRBJ2-1, with 11 bases aligning to TRBD2. Trimming cost V 2 bases and J 9 bases; bases outside gene matches: 6. The CDR3 covers 15 residues. The germline gives CDR1 SGHTA, CDR2 FQGNSA. The CDR3 spells CASSLLAGGLGEQFF. The CDR3 coding sequence is TGTGCCAGCAGCTTACTAGCGGGAGGTTTGGGTGAGCAGTTCTTC. Looking up the rest from reference TRBV7-2 and TRBJ2-1 gives the full variable domain: GAGVSQSPSNKVTEKGKDVELRCDPISGHTALYWYRQSLGQGLEFLIYFQGNSAPDKSGLPSDRFSAERTGGSVSTLTIQRTQQEDSAVYLCASSLLAGGLGEQFFGPGTRLTVL.

This clone turned up a few times. V and J are TRBV29-1 and TRBJ2-1; D call uncertain. The CDR3 consists of 14 residues. Germline loops: CDR1 SQVTM, CDR2 ANQGSEA. V was cut by 3 bases and J by 12 bases, with 21 bases left in between. The DNA for the CDR3 is TGCAGCGTTGAGGCGCGACTCACCTTCCATGGGCAGTTCTTC. Amino acids: CSVEARLTFHGQFF.

This clone was found a few times. The rearrangement links TRBV4-3 to TRBJ2-1; the match to TRBD2 covers 9 bases. The V and J ends lost 0 bases and 6 bases, in that order; junction bases with no gene match: 9. The V gene's germline CDR1 is LGHNA and CDR2 YSLEER. The CDR3 length is 17 residues. The CDR3 DNA reads as TGCGCCAGCAGCCAAGACCCACTGGCGGGAGGGCGCAATGAGCAGTTCTTC. It codes for CASSQDPLAGGRNEQFF.